This T cell receptor beta chain was identified in a study of control samples from healthy donors and cancer patients. Trimming left V 4 bases short and J 1 base short, with 16 bases between. This CDR3 is built from 16 residues. The germline CDR1 and CDR2 sequences are SGHAT and FQNNGV. Profiled with immunoSEQ multiplex PCR; TCRdb holds only in-frame clones, not every one. The sample lists more than 20,000 clones; around 83% were seen once. The receptor comes from a man aged 55 to 69 with head and neck cancer. The chain has TRBV11-2 and TRBJ2-5, with D hard to call. The sequencing input was PBMCs. This chain's CDR3 is CASSSVPPFVQETQYF. CDR3 sequence (DNA): TGTGCCAGCAGCTCCGTACCCCCTTTTGTCCAAGAGACCCAGTACTTC. Filled out from reference TRBV11-2 and TRBJ2-5, the complete variable domain reads EAGVAQSPRYKIIEKRQSVAFWCNPISGHATLYWYQQILGQGPKLLIQFQNNGVVDDSQLPKDRFSAERLKGVDSTLKIQPAKLEDSAVYLCASSSVPPFVQETQYFGPGTRLLVL.